Each of the 10 T cell receptor beta chains below was sequenced from the same sample in a study of shared clonotypes between healthy human individuals. Sequencing was performed with immunoSEQ multiplex PCR; in TCRdb, only in-frame clones are kept and a portion is missing. The sample holds about 2.3 million clones, approximately 93% seen once. Sequenced sample: naive CD4+ T cells from PBMCs. Subset described: CD45RA+ positively selected. These receptor sequences come from a man between 18 and 29 years old in good health. Some clones in this sample may be carry-over from other donors' samples.

The V and J genes are TRBV5-1 and TRBJ1-4, with D uncertain. Looked up from germline, CDR1 is SGHRS and CDR2 is YFSETQ. The CDR3 length is 14 residues. The V end was cut by 0 bases, the J end by 8 bases, with 11 bases between. The CDR3 spells CASSLVGSEEKLFF. The CDR3 DNA reads as TGCGCCAGCAGCTTGGTGGGTTCCGAGGAAAAACTGTTTTTT.

V usage is TRBV28 and J usage is TRBJ2-6, with D perhaps matching TRBD1 (6 bases). V was cut by 6 bases and J by 2 bases, with 26 bases left in between. This CDR3 comprises 20 residues. Germline-derived CDR1 and CDR2 are MDHEN and SYDVKM. This CDR3 is CASSLWRSLTGSPGANVLTF. The DNA for the CDR3 is TGTGCCAGCAGCCTTTGGCGCAGCTTGACAGGCTCCCCTGGGGCCAACGTCCTGACTTTC.

The chain recombines TRBV27 with TRBJ2-1; 7 nucleotides match TRBD2. Germline lookup yields CDR1 MNHEY and CDR2 SMNVEV (reference sequence). The CDR3 covers 15 residues. The V gene end was trimmed by 6 bases and the J gene end by 8 bases; junction bases not matched to a gene: 13. Here the CDR3 reads CASSRPGLAVHEQFF. The CDR3 DNA reads TGTGCCAGCAGCCGACCCGGGCTAGCGGTCCATGAGCAGTTCTTC.

V is TRBV5-1 and J is TRBJ1-2; D perhaps matches TRBD1 (5 bases). Germline lookup yields CDR1 SGHRS and CDR2 YFSETQ. Trimming left V 0 bases short and J 8 bases short, with 14 bases between. This CDR3 spans 14 amino acids. The CDR3 sequence is CASSLALSGEGYTF. The CDR3, as DNA: TGCGCCAGCAGCTTGGCTTTATCGGGGGAAGGCTACACCTTC.

This chain's CDR3 is CASRELAGSNTGELFF. In DNA, the CDR3 is TGCGCCAGCAGGGAGTTAGCGGGGTCGAACACCGGGGAGCTGTTTTTT. The chain joins TRBV5-1 to TRBJ2-2; 8 bases are shared with TRBD2. Germline values: CDR1 SGHRS, CDR2 YFSETQ. J was trimmed by 0 bases and V by 5 bases; bases with no gene match: 6. CDR3 size: 16 residues.

This clone was counted once. The rearrangement links TRBV7-9 to TRBJ1-3; TRBD1 is a possible D gene (5 bases). V lost 4 bases to trimming and J lost 0 bases, with 10 bases between them. The CDR3 contains 15 residues. Per germline, CDR1 SEHNR and CDR2 FQNEAQ (reference sequence). CDR3 coding DNA: TGTGCCAGCAGCTCGGGGGGGAGCTCTGGAAACACCATATATTTT. The encoded protein is CASSSGGSSGNTIYF.

V and J are TRBV5-4 and TRBJ2-7; D is unclear. Germline CDR1 SGHNT, CDR2 YYREEE (reference sequence). There are 14 residues in the CDR3. Trimming left V 1 base short and J 3 bases short, with 11 bases between. The CDR3 DNA follows: TGTGCCAGCAGCTTGTCTACCGCAGACTACGAGCAGTACTTC. Translated, it gives CASSLSTADYEQYF.

This sequence joins TRBV6-1 and TRBJ1-1; no reliable D call. Germline lookup yields CDR1 MNHNS and CDR2 SASEGT. Trimming took off 2 bases at V and 6 bases at J, with 13 bases between the two ends. This CDR3 is built from 14 residues. CDR3 nucleotides: TGTGCCAGCAGTGAAAGGCCGGTAGCCGCTGAAGCTTTCTTT. It encodes CASSERPVAAEAFF.

J is TRBJ1-6 and V is TRBV6-5; the match to TRBD1 covers 8 bases. This CDR3 region has 16 residues. The J segment lost 5 bases and the V segment lost 2 bases, leaving 5 bases of the junction unmatched. Germline values: CDR1 MNHEY, CDR2 SVGAGI. The CDR3 reads CASSYLNRGNNSPLHF. The CDR3 DNA follows: TGTGCCAGCAGTTACCTAAACAGGGGGAATAATTCACCCCTCCACTTT.

The V gene is TRBV19, the J gene TRBJ2-3; maybe TRBD1 (5 bases). The CDR3 extends over 13 amino acids. The V and J ends lost 6 bases and 2 bases respectively, with 9 bases between them. Per the germline V gene, CDR1 is LNHDA and CDR2 is SQIVND (reference sequence). The chain's CDR3 is CASRAGFTDTQYF. In nucleotides, the CDR3 is TGTGCCAGTAGGGCAGGGTTCACAGATACGCAGTATTTT.